This T cell receptor beta chain was recovered during a study of cytomegalovirus exposure and HLA in healthy donors. The CDR3 length is 16 residues. Unmatched junction bases numbered 5, after V lost 4 bases and J lost 4 bases. From germline, CDR1 is SGHRS and CDR2 YFSETQ. This PCR relied on a set of 60 Vbeta primers and 13 Jbeta primers. Only in-frame clones appear in the TCRdb table, and some are missing; sequencing was by immunoSEQ multiplex PCR. The data hold fewer than 95,000 clones, with approximately 57% observed a single time. Sequencing was performed on PBMCs. The rearrangement links TRBV5-1 to TRBJ2-1, with 13 positions matching TRBD2. This TCR was sampled from a young woman in good health and CMV-seronegative. CDR3 nucleotides: TGCGCCAGCAGCACCGGACTAGCGGGAGTATACAATGAGCAGTTCTTC. This codes for CASSTGLAGVYNEQFF.